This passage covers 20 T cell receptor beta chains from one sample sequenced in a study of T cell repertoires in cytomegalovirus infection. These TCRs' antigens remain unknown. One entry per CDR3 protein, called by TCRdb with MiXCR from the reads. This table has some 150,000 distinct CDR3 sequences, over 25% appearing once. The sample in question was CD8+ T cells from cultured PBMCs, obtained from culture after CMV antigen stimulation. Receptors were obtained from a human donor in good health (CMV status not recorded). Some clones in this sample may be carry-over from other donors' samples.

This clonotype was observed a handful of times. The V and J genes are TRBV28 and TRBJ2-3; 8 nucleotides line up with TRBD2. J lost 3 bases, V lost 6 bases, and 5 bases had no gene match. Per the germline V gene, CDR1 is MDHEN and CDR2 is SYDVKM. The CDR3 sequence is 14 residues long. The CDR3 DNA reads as TGTGCCAGCAGCATTAGCGGGATGACAGATACGCAGTATTTT. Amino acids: CASSISGMTDTQYF.

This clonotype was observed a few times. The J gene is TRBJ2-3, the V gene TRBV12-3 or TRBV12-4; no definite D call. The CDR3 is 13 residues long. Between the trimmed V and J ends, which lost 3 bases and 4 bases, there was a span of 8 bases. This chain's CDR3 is CASSFGSSDTQYF. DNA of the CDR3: TGTGCCAGCAGTTTCGGAAGTTCAGATACGCAGTATTTT.

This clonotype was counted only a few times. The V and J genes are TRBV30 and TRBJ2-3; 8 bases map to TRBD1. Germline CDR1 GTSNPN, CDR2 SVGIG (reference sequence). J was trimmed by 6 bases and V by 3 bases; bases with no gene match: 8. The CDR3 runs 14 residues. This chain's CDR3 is CAWRRRQGADTQYF. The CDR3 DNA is TGTGCCTGGAGACGGCGGCAGGGGGCGGATACGCAGTATTTT. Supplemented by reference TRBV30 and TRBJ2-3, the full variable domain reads SQTIHQWPATLVQPVGSPLSLECTVEGTSNPNLYWYRQAAGRGLQLLFYSVGIGQISSEVPQNLSASRPQDRQFILSSKKLLLSDSGFYLCAWRRRQGADTQYFGPGTRLTVL.

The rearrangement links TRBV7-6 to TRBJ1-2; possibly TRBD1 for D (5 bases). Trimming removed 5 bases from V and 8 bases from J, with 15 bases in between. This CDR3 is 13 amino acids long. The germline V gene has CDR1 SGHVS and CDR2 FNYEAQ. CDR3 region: CASSLSGLEGYTF. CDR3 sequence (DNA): TGTGCCAGCAGCCTATCAGGGTTAGAGGGCTACACCTTC.

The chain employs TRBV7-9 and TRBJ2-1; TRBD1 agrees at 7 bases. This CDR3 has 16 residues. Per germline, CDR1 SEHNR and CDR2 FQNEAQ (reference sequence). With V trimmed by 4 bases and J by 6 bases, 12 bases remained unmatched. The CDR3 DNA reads TGTGCCAGCAGCTCGCCCGACAGGGTGAGAATCAATGAGCAGTTCTTC. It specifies CASSSPDRVRINEQFF. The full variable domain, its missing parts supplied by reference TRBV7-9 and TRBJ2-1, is DTGVSQNPRHKITKRGQNVTFRCDPISEHNRLYWYRQTLGQGPEFLTYFQNEAQLEKSRLLSDRFSAERPKGSFSTLEIQRTEQGDSAMYLCASSSPDRVRINEQFFGPGTRLTVL.

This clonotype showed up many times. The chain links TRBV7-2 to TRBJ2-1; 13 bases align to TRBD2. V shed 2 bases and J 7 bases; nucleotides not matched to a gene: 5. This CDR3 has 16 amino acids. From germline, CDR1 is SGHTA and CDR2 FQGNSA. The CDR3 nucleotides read TGTGCCAGCAGCTTACCCATACTAGCGGGGGGGAATGAGCAGTTCTTC. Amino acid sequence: CASSLPILAGGNEQFF.

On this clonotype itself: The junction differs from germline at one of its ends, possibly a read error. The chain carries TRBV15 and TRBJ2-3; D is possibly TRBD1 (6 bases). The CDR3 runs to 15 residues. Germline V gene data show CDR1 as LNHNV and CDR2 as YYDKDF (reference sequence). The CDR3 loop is CSTSRDPGGTDTQYF. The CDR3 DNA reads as TGTTCCACCAGCAGAGACCCAGGGGGCACAGATACGCAGTATTTT. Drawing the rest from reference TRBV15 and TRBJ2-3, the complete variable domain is DAMVIQNPRYQVTQFGKPVTLSCSQTLNHNVMYWYQQKSSQAPKLLFHYYDKDFNNEADTPDNFQSRRPNTSFCFLDIRSPGLGDTAMYLCSTSRDPGGTDTQYFGPGTRLTVL.

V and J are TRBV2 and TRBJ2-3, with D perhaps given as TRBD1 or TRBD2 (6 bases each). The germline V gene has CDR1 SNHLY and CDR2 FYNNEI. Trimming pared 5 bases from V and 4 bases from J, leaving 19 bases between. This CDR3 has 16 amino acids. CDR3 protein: CASSSSRGGSSDTQYF. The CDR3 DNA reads TGTGCCAGCAGTTCCTCCAGGGGAGGTTCGTCAGATACGCAGTATTTT. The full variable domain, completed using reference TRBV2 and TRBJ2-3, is EPEVTQTPSHQVTQMGQEVILRCVPISNHLYFYWYRQILGQKVEFLVSFYNNEISEKSEIFDDQFSVERPDGSNFTLKIRSTKLEDSAMYFCASSSSRGGSSDTQYFGPGTRLTVL.

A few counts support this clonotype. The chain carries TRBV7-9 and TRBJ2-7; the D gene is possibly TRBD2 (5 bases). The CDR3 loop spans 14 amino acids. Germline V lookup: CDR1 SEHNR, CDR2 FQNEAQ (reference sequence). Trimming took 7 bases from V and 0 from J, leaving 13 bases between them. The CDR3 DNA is TGTGCCAGCACCCCTCCGGGGAGCTCCTACGAGCAGTACTTC. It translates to CASTPPGSSYEQYF. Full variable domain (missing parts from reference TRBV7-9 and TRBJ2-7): DTGVSQNPRHKITKRGQNVTFRCDPISEHNRLYWYRQTLGQGPEFLTYFQNEAQLEKSRLLSDRFSAERPKGSFSTLEIQRTEQGDSAMYLCASTPPGSSYEQYFGPGTRLTVT.

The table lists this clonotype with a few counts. This CDR3 reads CASSLGGVHTDTQYF. In DNA form, the CDR3 reads TGTGCCAGCAGCTTAGGAGGGGTCCACACAGATACGCAGTATTTT. V is TRBV7-2 and J is TRBJ2-3, with D tentatively TRBD1 or TRBD2 (5 bases each). The length of the CDR3 is 15 residues. Germline assignment: CDR1 SGHTA and CDR2 FQGNSA. V lost 1 base and J lost 2, with 10 bases in between.

CDR3 sequence: CASRQAGAPSSYEQYF. CDR3 sequence (DNA): TGTGCCAGCAGGCAAGCGGGGGCCCCGAGCTCCTACGAGCAGTACTTC. The genes are TRBV2 and TRBJ2-7; 8 bases align to TRBD2. Germline V CDR1 and CDR2: SNHLY, FYNNEI. This CDR3 is 16 amino acids long. J gave up 0 bases and V 6 bases, and 10 bases lay outside the gene matches.

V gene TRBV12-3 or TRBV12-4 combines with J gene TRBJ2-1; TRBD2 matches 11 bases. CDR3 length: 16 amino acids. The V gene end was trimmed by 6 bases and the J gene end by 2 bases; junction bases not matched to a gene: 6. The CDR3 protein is CASRDSSGGAYNEQFF. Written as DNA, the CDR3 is TGTGCCAGCAGGGATAGTAGCGGGGGGGCCTACAATGAGCAGTTCTTC.

CDR3 DNA sequence: TGTGCCAGTAGTACGTACGACAGGGGCGTAAGGGAGACCCAGTACTTC. Translation: CASSTYDRGVRETQYF. V gene TRBV19 combines with J gene TRBJ2-5; TRBD1 matches at 8 bases. The CDR3 is made up of 16 amino acids. Germline CDR1 reads LNHDA; CDR2 reads SQIVND (reference sequence). The V and J ends lost 4 bases and 5 bases, in that order; junction bases with no gene match: 12.

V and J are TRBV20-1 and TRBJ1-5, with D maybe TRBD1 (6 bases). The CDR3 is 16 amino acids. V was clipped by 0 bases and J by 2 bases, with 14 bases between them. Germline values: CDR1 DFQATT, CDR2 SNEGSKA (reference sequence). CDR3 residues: CSARDSRGPGNQPQHF. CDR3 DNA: TGCAGTGCTAGAGATTCCAGGGGACCGGGCAATCAGCCCCAGCATTTT.

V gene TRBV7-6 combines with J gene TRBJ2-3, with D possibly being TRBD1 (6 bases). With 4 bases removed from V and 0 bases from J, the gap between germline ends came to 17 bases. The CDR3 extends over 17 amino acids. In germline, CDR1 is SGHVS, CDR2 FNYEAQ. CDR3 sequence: CASSSPQGHSSTDTQYF. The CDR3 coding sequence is TGTGCCAGCAGCTCTCCACAGGGACACAGTAGCACAGATACGCAGTATTTT.

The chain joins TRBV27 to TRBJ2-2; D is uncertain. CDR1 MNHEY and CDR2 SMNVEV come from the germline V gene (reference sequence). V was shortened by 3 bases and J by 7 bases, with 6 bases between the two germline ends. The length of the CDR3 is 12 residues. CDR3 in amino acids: CASSFYDGELFF. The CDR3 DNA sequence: TGTGCCAGCAGTTTTTACGACGGGGAGCTGTTTTTT.

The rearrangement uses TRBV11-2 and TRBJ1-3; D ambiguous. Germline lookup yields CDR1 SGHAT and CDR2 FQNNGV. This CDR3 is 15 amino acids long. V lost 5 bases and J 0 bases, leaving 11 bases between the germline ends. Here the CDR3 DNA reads TGTGCCAGCAGCATGGACGGTAACTCTGGAAACACCATATATTTT. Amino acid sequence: CASSMDGNSGNTIYF. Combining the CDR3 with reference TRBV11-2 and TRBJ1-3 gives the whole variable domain EAGVAQSPRYKIIEKRQSVAFWCNPISGHATLYWYQQILGQGPKLLIQFQNNGVVDDSQLPKDRFSAERLKGVDSTLKIQPAKLEDSAVYLCASSMDGNSGNTIYFGEGSWLTVV.

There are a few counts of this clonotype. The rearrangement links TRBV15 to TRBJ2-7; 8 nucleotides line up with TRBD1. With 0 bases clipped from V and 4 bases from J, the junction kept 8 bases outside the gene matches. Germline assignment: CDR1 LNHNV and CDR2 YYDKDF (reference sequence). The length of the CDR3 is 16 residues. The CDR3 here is CATSREEGQEIYEQYF. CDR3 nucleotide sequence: TGTGCCACCAGCAGAGAGGAGGGACAGGAGATATACGAGCAGTACTTC.

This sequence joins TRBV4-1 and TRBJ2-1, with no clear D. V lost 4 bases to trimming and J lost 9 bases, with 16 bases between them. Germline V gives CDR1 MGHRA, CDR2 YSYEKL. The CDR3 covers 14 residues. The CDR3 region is CASSLSLPVSEQFF. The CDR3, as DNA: TGCGCCAGCAGCCTATCCTTGCCGGTCAGTGAGCAGTTCTTC.

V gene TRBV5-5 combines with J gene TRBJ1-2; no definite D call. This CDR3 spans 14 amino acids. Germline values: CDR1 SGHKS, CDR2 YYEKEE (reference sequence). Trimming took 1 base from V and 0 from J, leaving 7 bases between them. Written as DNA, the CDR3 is TGTGCCAGCAGCTTGAGGACGGCTAACTATGGCTACACCTTC. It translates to CASSLRTANYGYTF.